This paragraph reports one T cell receptor beta chain. These data originate in a study of beta chain features in type 1 diabetes. Germline CDR1 is SQVTM and CDR2 is ANQGSEA. V was clipped by 0 bases and J by 4 bases, with 6 bases between them. The CDR3 runs to 12 residues. The authors reverse transcribed all of the isolated RNA, so sequencing captured expressed TCRB transcripts. Only in-frame clones appear in the TCRdb table, and some are missing; sequencing was by immunoSEQ multiplex PCR. The sample has 300,000 to 450,000 clones, roughly 21% seen once. Specimen: naive CD4+ T cells from blood. This TCR came from a woman in her late teens or twenties in good health. The V call is TRBV29-1, the J call TRBJ1-2; perhaps TRBD1 as D (5 bases). The CDR3 DNA sequence: TGCAGCGTTGAAGATCAGGGCTATGGCTACACCTTC. Translating gives CSVEDQGYGYTF.